Detailed here is one TCR beta chain. The data originate from a study of blood T cell repertoires in COVID-19. Authors' methods: Amplifying reference gene primers gave estimates of nucleated cell counts. The assay was immunoSEQ multiplex PCR, and TCRdb's table has in-frame clones only and misses some. V and J calls plus clone size are reproduced from that table; the DNA served to infer D and trimming. This sample has fewer than 100,000 clones, with 91% found just once. The TCR originated in a woman in her 50s in a cohort sampled during active COVID-19. The sequenced sample was peripheral blood.

CDR3 protein: CASSWGGRDNEQFF. The CDR3 coding sequence is TGTGCCAGCAGTTGGGGCGGGAGGGACAATGAGCAGTTCTTC. V and J are TRBV28 and TRBJ2-1; TRBD2 matches 9 bases. Germline CDR1 reads MDHEN; CDR2 reads SYDVKM. This CDR3 comprises 14 residues. Trimming at V came to 4 bases and at J to 5 bases, leaving 3 bases not matched to a gene.